Described below is a single TCR beta chain sequence and its context. What it binds is unknown. Data came from immunoSEQ multiplex PCR; TCRdb stores just in-frame clones and leaves some out. The sample includes fewer than 80,000 clones, more than 85% of them seen just once. Trimming left V 5 bases short and J 0 bases short, with 26 bases between. The germline V gene encodes CDR1 MDHEN and CDR2 SYDVKM. There are 20 residues in the CDR3. The sample belongs to a study of graft-versus-host responses after intestinal transplantation. The overall study: Among the recipients, transplants were multivisceral, liver-intestinal, or isolated intestinal. Among the recipients, all got anti-thymocyte globulin induction and then tacrolimus and steroids for 3 to 4 years.

Study outcomes and limitations: With peak circulating GvH clone levels came an association with early post-transplant HvG declines. In recipient marrow, GvH clones were found, and some appeared first in ileum or blood.

The sample consisted of unstimulated CD8+ T cells sorted from spleen or lymph node cells, taken before transplant. This TCR came from a human donor who was the organ donor for an intestinal transplant. The chain carries TRBV28 and TRBJ1-5; a possible D gene is TRBD1 (5 bases). The CDR3, as DNA: TGTGCCAGCAGTCCCACGGGGTTGGGGGGGGGACGGTTTAGCAATCAGCCCCAGCATTTT. Encoded protein: CASSPTGLGGGRFSNQPQHF.